One and the same sample provided the 11 T cell receptor beta chains below, sequenced in a study of blood T cells in healthy people across ages. With a J-beta primer mix and a sample-barcoded 5' primer, a second PCR ran roughly 6 to 12 cycles. TCRdb re-called the 5' RACE reads through MiXCR, storing one row per CDR3 protein. The sample gives 1 million to 1.2 million distinct CDR3 sequences, roughly two fifths of which show up once; under 15% is in the top ten. The material sequenced was blood. Receptor source: a man in his late teens or twenties in good health.

Comment on this clonotype: One end of the junction is discordant with germline, which a read error may explain. The chain combines TRBV10-3 with TRBJ1-2, with D possibly TRBD1 on 5 matching bases. CDR1 is ENHRY and CDR2 is SYGVKD in the germline V gene. CDR3 size: 16 residues. CDR3 sequence: CAVSESIGGEGYGYTF. CDR3 DNA: TGTGCCGTCAGTGAGTCGATTGGAGGGGAAGGCTATGGCTACACCTTC.

Here the CDR3 DNA reads TGTGCCAGCAGCGGCTGGACAGGGATGGATGAAAAACTGTTTTTT. Residues: CASSGWTGMDEKLFF. The chain carries TRBV9 and TRBJ1-4, with 8 bases matching TRBD1. The CDR3 sequence is 15 residues long. The germline CDR1 and CDR2 sequences are SGDLS and YYNGEE. V shed 3 bases and J 6 bases; nucleotides not matched to a gene: 7.

The chain has TRBV28 and TRBJ2-7; D perhaps matches TRBD2 (6 bases). This CDR3 is built from 17 residues. Germline CDR1 is MDHEN and CDR2 is SYDVKM. Trimming stripped 3 bases from V and 7 bases from J, with 25 bases between. CDR3 amino acids: CASSFPGSSGAYNEQYF. In DNA form, the CDR3 reads TGTGCCAGCAGTTTCCCCGGAAGTAGCGGAGCCTACAATGAGCAGTACTTC.

The table lists this clonotype with a few counts. DNA for the CDR3: TGCGCCAGCAGCCAGACTGACCCTAGCACAGATACGCAGTATTTT. It yields the protein CASSQTDPSTDTQYF. The chain joins TRBV4-1 to TRBJ2-3; D gene ambiguous. The germline V gene encodes CDR1 MGHRA and CDR2 YSYEKL. With 3 bases removed from V and 0 bases from J, the gap between germline ends came to 10 bases. This CDR3 has 15 amino acids.

The chain links TRBV12-3 or TRBV12-4 to TRBJ2-2; D might be TRBD1 (6 bases). The CDR3 extends over 14 amino acids. V was shortened by 6 bases and J by 4 bases, with 12 bases between the two germline ends. The CDR3 region has the DNA TGTGCCAGCAGCTACAGGGTTAGCACCGGGGAGCTGTTTTTT. Encoded protein: CASSYRVSTGELFF.

This clonotype was seen ten or more times. The chain recombines TRBV4-1 with TRBJ2-1; 13 bases are shared with TRBD2. Losses at the gene ends were 2 bases for V and 7 bases for J; bases not matched to a gene: 17. The CDR3 covers 20 residues. Germline-derived CDR1 and CDR2 are MGHRA and YSYEKL. CDR3 loop: CASSQSGLAGALPGGNEQFF. Here the CDR3 DNA reads TGCGCCAGCAGCCAATCCGGACTAGCGGGGGCCCTACCGGGAGGTAATGAGCAGTTCTTC.

As for this clonotype: A junction boundary mismatches the germline segment, possibly from a read error. This chain links TRBV29-1 with TRBJ1-5; the D is unclear. The CDR3 spans 12 residues. The germline gives CDR1 SQVTM, CDR2 ANQGSEA. The CDR3 sequence is CSVGWAGQPRHF. CDR3 DNA sequence: TGCAGCGTTGGCTGGGCTGGTCAGCCCCGGCATTTT.

This clonotype showed up just a few times. The chain couples TRBV19 to TRBJ2-7; perhaps D is TRBD1 or TRBD2 (5 bases each). Germline CDR1 LNHDA, CDR2 SQIVND (reference sequence). V lost 3 bases to trimming and J lost 6 bases, with 18 bases between them. This CDR3 comprises 15 residues. CDR3 bases: TGTGCCAGTAGTATGAGGGGTTACGGCGCGACCGAGCAGTACTTC. This translates into CASSMRGYGATEQYF.

The rearrangement uses TRBV20-1 and TRBJ1-5; tentative D call: TRBD1 (6 bases). This CDR3 is built from 13 residues. CDR1 and CDR2 from the germline V gene are DFQATT and SNEGSKA (reference sequence). V lost 3 bases and J 0 bases, leaving 6 bases between the germline ends. CDR3 DNA sequence: TGCAGTGCTAGGGACAGTAGCAATCAGCCCCAGCATTTT. This sequence encodes CSARDSSNQPQHF.

This clonotype has more than one count but fewer than ten. The CDR3 nucleotides are TGTGCCAGCAGCTTTGGGACGGCATCGGAGAATGAGCAGTTCTTC. Encoded protein: CASSFGTASENEQFF. V is TRBV7-9 and J is TRBJ2-1; D assignment may be TRBD1 or TRBD2 (5 bases each). Germline CDR1 and CDR2: SEHNR and FQNEAQ (reference sequence). The CDR3 is made up of 15 amino acids. Trimming pared 3 bases from V and 7 bases from J, leaving 16 bases between.

This clonotype was seen only a few times. Here the CDR3 DNA reads TGTGCCACCAGTACAGGGACCAATTACAATGAGCAGTTCTTC. Protein product: CATSTGTNYNEQFF. V is TRBV15 and J is TRBJ2-1, with D maybe TRBD1 (6 bases). The CDR3 extends over 14 amino acids. Germline V gene data show CDR1 as LNHNV and CDR2 as YYDKDF (reference sequence). Trimming removed 6 bases from V and 4 bases from J, with 13 bases in between.